The present T cell receptor beta chain was sequenced within a study of Ad26.COV2.S vaccination and SARS-CoV-2 variants (dated by TCRdb to about 2021). With regard to the full study: Sequencing of the TCRbeta repertoire served to evaluate the specificity and breadth of SARS-CoV-2-reactive T cell receptors following Ad26.COV2.S vaccination. A total of some 30 samples were included in the TCR-sequenced set, comprising roughly 19 Ad26.COV2.S vaccine recipients, 5 placebo recipients and 8 SARS-CoV-2 convalescent individuals. The full study reports these points: Non-spike TCR breadth was comparable between vaccine and placebo recipients, consistent with the vaccine containing only spike. Spike-specific TCR breadth was higher in Ad26.COV2.S recipients than in placebo recipients (P = 0.0014). According to the authors, total T cell responses may have been underestimated by the TCR breadth and depth analyses. Substantial breadth of spike-specific CD8+ and CD4+ T cell responses was reported after vaccination.

The intended sense of this specimen's time point label: individuals recovered from natural SARS-CoV-2 infection. Including cysteine and phenylalanine, the CDR3 has 14 amino acids. The sequence is cut down to CDR3 DNA, 42 bases in frame from base 1. According to the germline V gene, CDR1 reads SNHLY and CDR2 reads FYNNEI. A distance of 12 bases separates the germline ends of V and J, which lose 9 bases and 0 bases respectively. The immunoSEQ Assay was used to sequence TCRbeta CDR3 regions. After extraction, genomic DNA underwent amplification by bias-controlled multiplex PCR, followed by high-throughput sequencing. The study's own analysis went as follows. To quantify the absolute abundance of each unique TCRbeta CDR3 region, sequences were collapsed and filtered. T cell fraction was estimated by normalization of TCRbeta template counts to usable DNA, with usable DNA being measured through amplification of reference genes present in all nucleated cells. Repertoire TCRs were annotated as SARS-CoV-2-specific by exact matching of V gene, CDR3 amino acid sequence and J gene to a known reactive TCR set. The reference SARS-CoV-2 TCR set came from MIRA and was filtered for enrichment in COVID-19-positive ImmuneCODE repertoires, removing public or cross-reactive TCRs. Based on the MIRA antigens, annotated TCRs were further analysed at the level of specific ORF or position within ORF. Depth was the summed frequency of annotated unique rearrangements, while breadth was defined as annotated unique rearrangements over total unique productive rearrangements. Two-sided Wilcoxon rank-sum tests were used to compare TCR breadth between groups. TCRdb carries this immuneACCESS record with in-frame sequences only. Its versions omit some clonotypes, under half of them owing to an unresolved V gene in the studies checked, with the rest unexplained. That table gives V, J and clone size, and the DNA gave D and trimming. Across this sample there are more than 150,000 clones, with 87% seen only once. The ten largest make up 5% to 7% of the sample.

Of note for this clone: The antigen it binds to is not known. No qualities accompany the bases; no much larger clone lies one base away.

Here the chain combines TRBV2 and TRBJ1-3, with the D gene call left open. The clonotype was recovered from a human donor who had recovered from COVID-19. The sequences come from peripheral blood, collected after recovery from COVID-19. The bases are TGTGCCAGTCTATTACAGTCCTCTGGAAACACCATATATTTT. Translated, this is CASLLQSSGNTIYF.